The 8 T cell receptor beta chains presented below share a single source sample, sequenced in a study of T cells in localized non-small cell lung cancer. Repertoires were generated with immunoSEQ multiplex PCR, while TCRdb's copy carries only in-frame clones and drops some. The table has about 54,000 clones, over 75% seen once; the top ten hold 15% to 20%. Sequenced here: peripheral blood, sampled before any cancer treatment. The receptors come from a female donor older than 55 with stage II squamous cell lung carcinoma.

The chain links TRBV12-2 to TRBJ1-3; TRBD1 reflects the table's D call only, with no check against the DNA. TRBV12-2 is classified as a pseudogene. CDR3 size: 17 residues. CDR3 DNA: TGTGCAAGTCGCTTAAAGACAGGTGGGCATAACAGGGACACCATATATTTT. Translation gives CASRLKTGGHNRDTIYF.

The rearrangement uses TRBV5-1 and TRBJ2-7, with no clear D. This CDR3 region has 14 residues. Germline assignment: CDR1 SGHRS and CDR2 YFSETQ. V was clipped by 3 bases and J by 0 bases, with 10 bases between them. The CDR3 is CASSSGRISYEQYF. For the CDR3, the DNA is TGCGCCAGCAGCTCTGGTCGGATCTCCTACGAGCAGTACTTC.

This chain joins TRBV7-2 and TRBJ2-2; TRBD1 aligns across 8 bases. With V trimmed by 4 bases and J by 0 bases, 4 bases remained unmatched. CDR1 and CDR2 from the germline V gene are SGHTA and FQGNSA. The CDR3 runs 16 residues. The CDR3 reads CASSSQGGANTGELFF. In DNA form, the CDR3 reads TGTGCCAGCAGCTCACAGGGGGGCGCGAACACCGGGGAGCTGTTTTTT.

The V call is TRBV19, the J call TRBJ2-1; D ambiguous. Germline loops: CDR1 LNHDA, CDR2 SQIVND (reference sequence). There are 13 residues in the CDR3. Trimming took 1 base from V and 7 from J, leaving 8 bases between them. The CDR3 DNA reads as TGTGCCAGTAGTATAGGAAGTGGAAATGAGCAGTTCTTC. Its translation is CASSIGSGNEQFF.

J is TRBJ2-7 and V is TRBV7-8, with TRBD1 matching 7 bases. The CDR3 loop spans 14 amino acids. The germline CDR1 and CDR2 sequences are SGHVS and FQNEAQ. V lost 1 base and J lost 3; bases outside the gene matches: 3. In DNA, the CDR3 is TGTGCCAGCAGCTTAGGGCACAGGGGCTACGAGCAGTACTTC. Amino acid sequence: CASSLGHRGYEQYF. Complete variable domain (other parts from reference TRBV7-8 and TRBJ2-7): GAGVSQSPRYKVAKRGQDVALRCDPISGHVSLFWYQQALGQGPEFLTYFQNEAQLDKSGLPSDRFFAERPEGSVSTLKIQRTQQEDSAVYLCASSLGHRGYEQYFGPGTRLTVT.

This sequence joins TRBV7-2 and TRBJ1-6; D ambiguous. Germline V CDR1 and CDR2: SGHTA, FQGNSA. Between the trimmed V and J ends, which lost 4 bases and 9 bases, there was a span of 10 bases. CDR3 length: 13 amino acids. The CDR3 spells CASSSRDSSPLHF. The CDR3 DNA reads as TGTGCCAGCAGCTCCCGGGATTCTTCACCCCTCCACTTT. Full variable domain (remainder filled in from reference TRBV7-2 and TRBJ1-6): GAGVSQSPSNKVTEKGKDVELRCDPISGHTALYWYRQSLGQGLEFLIYFQGNSAPDKSGLPSDRFSAERTGGSVSTLTIQRTQQEDSAVYLCASSSRDSSPLHFGNGTRLTVT.

J is TRBJ1-4 and V is TRBV23-1; 7 positions agree with TRBD1. TRBV23-1 is treated as an ORF (open reading frame) with a function not yet certain. With V trimmed by 6 bases and J by 6 bases, 10 bases remained unmatched. The CDR3 runs 15 residues. CDR3 loop: CASSPPRGAYEKLFF. DNA for the CDR3: TGCGCCAGCAGCCCACCCAGGGGGGCTTATGAAAAACTGTTTTTT.

The chain employs TRBV7-2 and TRBJ1-6; D is possibly TRBD1 (6 bases). With 1 base removed from V and 8 bases from J, the gap between germline ends came to 9 bases. The germline gives CDR1 SGHTA, CDR2 FQGNSA. The CDR3 totals 14 residues. CDR3 sequence: CASSLVRGDSPLHF. In nucleotides, the CDR3 is TGTGCCAGCAGCTTAGTCAGGGGTGATTCACCCCTCCACTTT.